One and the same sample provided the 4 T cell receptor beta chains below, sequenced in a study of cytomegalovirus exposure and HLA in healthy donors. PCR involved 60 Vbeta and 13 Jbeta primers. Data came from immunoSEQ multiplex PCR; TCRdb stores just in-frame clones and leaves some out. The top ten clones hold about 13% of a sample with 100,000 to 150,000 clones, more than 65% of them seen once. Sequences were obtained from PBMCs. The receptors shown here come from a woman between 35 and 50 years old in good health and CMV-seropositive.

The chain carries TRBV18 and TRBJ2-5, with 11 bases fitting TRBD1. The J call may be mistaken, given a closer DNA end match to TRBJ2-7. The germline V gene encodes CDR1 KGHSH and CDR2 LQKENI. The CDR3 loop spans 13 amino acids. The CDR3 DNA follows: TGTGCCAGCTTGGGACAGGGGGCCTACGAGCAGTACTTC. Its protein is CASLGQGAYEQYF.

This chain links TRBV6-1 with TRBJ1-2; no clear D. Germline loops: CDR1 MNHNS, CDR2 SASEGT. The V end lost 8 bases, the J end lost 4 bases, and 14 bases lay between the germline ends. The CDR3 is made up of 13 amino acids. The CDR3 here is CASAEEVFYGYTF. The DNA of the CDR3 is TGTGCCAGCGCGGAAGAGGTTTTCTATGGCTACACCTTC.

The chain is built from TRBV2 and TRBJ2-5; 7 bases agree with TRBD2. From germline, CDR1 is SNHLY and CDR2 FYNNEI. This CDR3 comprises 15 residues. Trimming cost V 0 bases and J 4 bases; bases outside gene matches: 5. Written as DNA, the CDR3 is TGTGCCAGCAGTGAAGCAGAGACTAGCAGAGAGACCCAGTACTTC. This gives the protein CASSEAETSRETQYF. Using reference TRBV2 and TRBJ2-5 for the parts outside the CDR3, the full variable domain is EPEVTQTPSHQVTQMGQEVILRCVPISNHLYFYWYRQILGQKVEFLVSFYNNEISEKSEIFDDQFSVERPDGSNFTLKIRSTKLEDSAMYFCASSEAETSRETQYFGPGTRLLVL.

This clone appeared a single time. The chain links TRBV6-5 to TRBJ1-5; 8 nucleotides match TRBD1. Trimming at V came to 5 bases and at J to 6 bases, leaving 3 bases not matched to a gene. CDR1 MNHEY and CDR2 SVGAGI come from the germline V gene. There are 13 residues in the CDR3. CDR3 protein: CASSQGAGQPQHF. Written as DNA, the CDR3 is TGTGCCAGCAGTCAGGGGGCGGGTCAGCCCCAGCATTTT.